This T cell receptor beta chain was retrieved from a study of T cells after posttransplantation cyclophosphamide. Method: immunoSEQ multiplex PCR; TCRdb's copy keeps in-frame clones and lacks some. The table lists about 22,000 clones, roughly nine tenths of them singletons. Sampled 1 year posttransplant, controls received myeloablative marrow transplants, methotrexate and a calcineurin inhibitor. Germline V CDR1 and CDR2: MDHEN, SYDVKM. V was clipped by 3 bases and J by 0 bases, with 17 bases between them. The CDR3 is made up of 17 amino acids. The chain uses TRBV28 and TRBJ1-1, with a tentative D call TRBD1 (6 bases). Specimen: PBMCs, collected after an allogeneic stem cell transplant with a calcineurin inhibitor and methotrexate. This receptor was obtained from a female patient aged 50-60 years who received an allogeneic stem cell transplant from an unrelated donor, was CMV-positive, and had chronic GVHD only. Certain T cells may be donor cells from the graft. CDR3 DNA sequence: TGTGCCAGCAGTTTTGTTGGCAGGGGCAATATGAACACTGAAGCTTTCTTT. This gives the protein CASSFVGRGNMNTEAFF.